The present T cell receptor (beta chain) was sequenced within a study of cytomegalovirus exposure and HLA in healthy donors. The CDR3 consists of 16 residues. Germline lookup yields CDR1 KGHSH and CDR2 LQKENI. The V and J ends lost 2 bases and 8 bases respectively, with 21 bases between them. Primers: 60 Vbeta forward and 13 Jbeta reverse. Some clones are missing from TCRdb's copy, which holds only in-frame ones; the method was immunoSEQ multiplex PCR. Here the sample table reports around 140,000 clones. General study findings and limits: Being indistinguishable, some V segments were excluded, TRBV6-2 and TRBV6-3 among them. CMV serostatus was the only recorded immune exposure for donors. Later on, an analysis tied over 15,000 TCR beta sequences to HLA alleles at 0.05 false discovery rate. Further analysis was carried out later, and it showed several of the most significant clusters appearing linked to common viral pathogens.

With regard to this clone: Its antigen is unidentified.

The TCR comes from a woman in her thirties or forties in good health and CMV-seronegative. This sequence joins TRBV18 and TRBJ1-2; unclear D gene. Sequenced: PBMCs. CDR3 in amino acids: CASSPMSRIQRLGYTF. The CDR3, as DNA: TGTGCCAGCTCACCAATGTCTAGGATACAACGCCTCGGCTACACCTTC.